These T cell receptor beta chains were read from a single sample in a study of regulatory T cells in long-lasting Graves disease. TCRdb reprocessed the multiplex PCR reads with MiXCR, giving one entry per CDR3 protein. The repertoire consists of a few hundred thousand distinct CDR3 sequences, with approximately 21% occurring once and the leading ten covering less than 9%. Sequencing used peripheral blood mononuclear cells (PBMCs), obtained when the disease was refractory, from a patient treated with antithyroid drugs. These receptors all stem from a female donor with Graves disease. The CDR3 runs from the conserved cysteine through the conserved F or W. A D gene is named only where the DNA matches it firmly. Some rows have no size entry. The others give once, few or many, or a class for an expanded clone.

clone size: many
V gene: TRBV12-3/TRBV12-4
D gene: TRBD1
J gene: TRBJ1-2
CDR3 DNA: TGTGCCAGCAGGCGGGACACCCTACAGGGGATCTTAGAGGGCTACACCTTC
CDR3 protein: CASRRDTLQGILEGYTF

clone size: few
V gene: TRBV6-2/TRBV6-3
D gene: .
J gene: TRBJ1-4
CDR3 DNA: TGTGCCAGCAGTTACTCGAGGCAGGGAATACTAGGGGAAAAACTGTTTTTT
CDR3 protein: CASSYSRQGILGEKLFF

clone size: many
V gene: TRBV12-3/TRBV12-4
D gene: TRBD1
J gene: TRBJ1-4
CDR3 DNA: TGTGCCAGCAGTTCTAACAGGGGCATCGATGAAAAACTGTTTTTT
CDR3 protein: CASSSNRGIDEKLFF

clone size: .
V gene: TRBV7-9
D gene: .
J gene: TRBJ2-6
CDR3 DNA: TGTGCCAGCAGTCCCCGGGGACTTTACTCTGGGGCCAACGTCCTGACTTTC
CDR3 protein: CASSPRGLYSGANVLTF

clone size: few
V gene: TRBV25-1
D gene: .
J gene: TRBJ2-2
CDR3 DNA: TGTGCCATTCCAAGGTTTGGCGGGGGCGCCGGGGAGCTGTTTTTT
CDR3 protein: CAIPRFGGGAGELFF

clone size: .
V gene: TRBV19
D gene: .
J gene: TRBJ2-2
CDR3 DNA: TGTGCCAGTAGTAGGGGAGCGGACACCGGGGAGCTGTTTTTT
CDR3 protein: CASSRGADTGELFF

clone size: few
V gene: TRBV19
D gene: .
J gene: TRBJ2-7
CDR3 DNA: TGTGCCAGTAGTATCGGAGGTGGGGGAAGGGGCTGGTACGAGCAGTACTTC
CDR3 protein: CASSIGGGGRGWYEQYF

clone size: .
V gene: TRBV10-3
D gene: TRBD2
J gene: TRBJ2-2
CDR3 DNA: TGTGCCATCAAGCCGCGGGGGGACACCGGGGAGCTGTTTTTT
CDR3 protein: CAIKPRGDTGELFF

clone size: .
V gene: TRBV5-6
D gene: TRBD1
J gene: TRBJ1-2
CDR3 DNA: TGTGCCAGCAGCTTTCCGACAGGGGTTGGCTATGGCTACACCTTC
CDR3 protein: CASSFPTGVGYGYTF

clone size: .
V gene: TRBV4-3
D gene: TRBD1
J gene: TRBJ2-7
CDR3 DNA: TGCGCCAGCAGCCAAGGCTGGACAGGGGAGGCCTACGAGCAGTACTTC
CDR3 protein: CASSQGWTGEAYEQYF

clone size: many
V gene: TRBV12-3/TRBV12-4
D gene: .
J gene: TRBJ2-5
CDR3 DNA: TGTGCCAGCAGTTCCCCCCCCCGCCAAGAGACCCAGTACTTC
CDR3 protein: CASSSPPRQETQYF

clone size: .
V gene: TRBV7-9
D gene: .
J gene: TRBJ2-1
CDR3 DNA: TGTGCCAGCAGCCTATTGAAGCGGGCATCCAGTGAGCAGTTCTTC
CDR3 protein: CASSLLKRASSEQFF

clone size: few
V gene: TRBV19
D gene: .
J gene: TRBJ2-3
CDR3 DNA: TGTGCCAGTAGTATTCAGGGGAAGAGCACAGATACGCAGTATTTT
CDR3 protein: CASSIQGKSTDTQYF

clone size: many
V gene: TRBV19
D gene: TRBD1
J gene: TRBJ1-2
CDR3 DNA: TGTGCCAGCCGAACCGGGACAGAGAATGGCTACACCTTC
CDR3 protein: CASRTGTENGYTF